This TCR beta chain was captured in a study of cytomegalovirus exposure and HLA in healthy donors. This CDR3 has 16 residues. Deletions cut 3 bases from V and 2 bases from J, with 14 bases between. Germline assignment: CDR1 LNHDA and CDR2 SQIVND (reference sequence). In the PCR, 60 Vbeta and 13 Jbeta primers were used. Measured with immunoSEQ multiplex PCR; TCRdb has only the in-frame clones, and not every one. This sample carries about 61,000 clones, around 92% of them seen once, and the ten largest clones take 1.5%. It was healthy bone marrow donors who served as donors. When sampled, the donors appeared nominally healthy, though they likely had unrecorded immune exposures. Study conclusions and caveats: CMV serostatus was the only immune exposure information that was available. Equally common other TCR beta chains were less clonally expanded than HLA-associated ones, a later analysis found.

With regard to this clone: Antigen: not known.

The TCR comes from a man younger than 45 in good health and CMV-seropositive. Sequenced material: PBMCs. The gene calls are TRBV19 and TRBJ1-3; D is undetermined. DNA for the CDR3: TGTGCCAGTAGTATCCCTGGGAGCCCGGCTGGAAACACCATATATTTT. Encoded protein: CASSIPGSPAGNTIYF.